The sequence of this TCR beta chain was determined in a study of blood T cell repertoires in COVID-19. CDR1 and CDR2 (germline): KGHSH, LQKENI. Germline trimming cut 0 bases from V and 6 bases from J; bases unmatched to any gene: 1. The CDR3 has 14 amino acids. Source study methods: Using reference gene primer amplification, nucleated cell counts were estimated. Sequenced by immunoSEQ multiplex PCR; TCRdb stores in-frame clones only, minus some. V and J calls and clone size are as listed in that table; D and trimming were resolved from the DNA. Among about 240,000 clones listed, 70% to 75% were seen once.

The J gene is TRBJ1-1, the V gene TRBV18, with 10 nucleotides matching TRBD1. The material sequenced was peripheral blood. The source is a woman older than 75 with acute or convalescent COVID-19. CDR3 protein: CASSPPGTGAEAFF. Here the CDR3 DNA reads TGTGCCAGCTCACCACCAGGGACAGGGGCTGAAGCTTTCTTT.